This T cell receptor beta chain was profiled in a study of T cells in Graves' hyperthyroidism and ophthalmopathy. Study-wide context: Before treatment of any kind, peripheral blood was taken at initial diagnosis.

Disease duration under 2 months; hyperthyroidism patients were aged 18 to 65. The table lists this clonotype with many counts. This CDR3 is built from 13 residues. V shed 5 bases, J shed 3 bases, and the junction held 3 bases outside the gene matches. TCR beta CDR3 region amplification was performed from RNA transcripts. During a first-round RT-PCR of the TCR CDR3, the HTBI primer set was used. A single record per CDR3 protein comes from TCRdb applying MiXCR to the multiplex PCR reads. The sample has more than 150,000 distinct CDR3 sequences; about a sixth are singletons. V and J are TRBV12-3 or TRBV12-4 and TRBJ1-2; 7 bases map to TRBD1. The sequencing sample was made of blood. This TCR was sampled from a woman aged 45-65 years with Graves' hyperthyroidism. The CDR3, as DNA: TGTGCCAGCAGTACAGGGGTGTACTATGGCTACACCTTC. The encoded protein is CASSTGVYYGYTF.